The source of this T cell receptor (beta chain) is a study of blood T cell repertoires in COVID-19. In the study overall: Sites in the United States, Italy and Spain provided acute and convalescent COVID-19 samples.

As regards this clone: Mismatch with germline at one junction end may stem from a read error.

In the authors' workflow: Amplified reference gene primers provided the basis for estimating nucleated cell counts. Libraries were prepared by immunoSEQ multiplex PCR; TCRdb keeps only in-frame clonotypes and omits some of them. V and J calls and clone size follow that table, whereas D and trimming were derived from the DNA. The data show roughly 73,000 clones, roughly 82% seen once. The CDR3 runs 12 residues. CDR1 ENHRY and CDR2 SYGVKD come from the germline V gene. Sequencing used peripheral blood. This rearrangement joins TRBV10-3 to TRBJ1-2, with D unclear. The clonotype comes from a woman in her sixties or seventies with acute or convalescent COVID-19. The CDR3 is CAISESARASIF. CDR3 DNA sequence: TGTGCCATCAGTGAGTCTGCCCGAGCCTCGATTTTC.